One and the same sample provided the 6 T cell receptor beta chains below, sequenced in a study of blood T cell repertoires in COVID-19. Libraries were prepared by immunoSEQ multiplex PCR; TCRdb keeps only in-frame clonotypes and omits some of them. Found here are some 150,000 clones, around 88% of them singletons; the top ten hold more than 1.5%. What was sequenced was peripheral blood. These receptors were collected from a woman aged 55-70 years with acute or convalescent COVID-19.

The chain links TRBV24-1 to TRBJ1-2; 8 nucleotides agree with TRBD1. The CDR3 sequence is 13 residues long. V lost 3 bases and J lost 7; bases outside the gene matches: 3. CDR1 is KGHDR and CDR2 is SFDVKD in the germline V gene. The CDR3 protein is CATSDEDRVGYTF. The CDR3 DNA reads TGTGCCACCAGTGATGAGGACAGGGTTGGCTACACCTTC.

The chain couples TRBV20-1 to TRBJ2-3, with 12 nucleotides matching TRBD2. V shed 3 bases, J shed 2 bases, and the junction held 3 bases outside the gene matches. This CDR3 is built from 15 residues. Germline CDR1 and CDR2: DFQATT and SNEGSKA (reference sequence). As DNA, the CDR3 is TGCAGTGCTAGTCTAGCGGGGGGGCCCACAGATACGCAGTATTTT. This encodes CSASLAGGPTDTQYF.

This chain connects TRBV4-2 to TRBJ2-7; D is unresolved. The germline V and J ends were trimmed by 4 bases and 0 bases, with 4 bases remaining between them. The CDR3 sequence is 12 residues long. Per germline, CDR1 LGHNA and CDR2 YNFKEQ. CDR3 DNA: TGTGCCAGCAGCCCGAGCTCCTACGAGCAGTACTTC. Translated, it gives CASSPSSYEQYF.

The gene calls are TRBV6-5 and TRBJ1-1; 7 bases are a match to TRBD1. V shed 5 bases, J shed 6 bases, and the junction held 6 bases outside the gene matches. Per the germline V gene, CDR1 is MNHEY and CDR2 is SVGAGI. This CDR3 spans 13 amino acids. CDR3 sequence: CASSNPGTAEAFF. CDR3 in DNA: TGTGCCAGCAGTAACCCTGGGACAGCTGAAGCTTTCTTT.

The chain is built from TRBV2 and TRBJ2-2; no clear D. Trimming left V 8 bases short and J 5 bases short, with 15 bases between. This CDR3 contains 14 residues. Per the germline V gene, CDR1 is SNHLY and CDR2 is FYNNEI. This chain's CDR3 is CASLGRMSTGELFF. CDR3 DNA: TGTGCCAGCTTAGGCAGGATGAGTACCGGGGAGCTGTTTTTT. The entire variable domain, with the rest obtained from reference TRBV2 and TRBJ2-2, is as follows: EPEVTQTPSHQVTQMGQEVILRCVPISNHLYFYWYRQILGQKVEFLVSFYNNEISEKSEIFDDQFSVERPDGSNFTLKIRSTKLEDSAMYFCASLGRMSTGELFFGEGSRLTVL.

The DNA for the CDR3 is TGTGCCACCAGTGATTACAGGGGGCGTCTATCCTACAATGAGCAGTTCTTC. Translation gives CATSDYRGRLSYNEQFF. The chain combines TRBV24-1 with TRBJ2-1, with 9 bases matching TRBD1. The CDR3 consists of 17 residues. The V gene end was trimmed by 2 bases and the J gene end by 1 base; junction bases not matched to a gene: 5. In germline, CDR1 is KGHDR, CDR2 SFDVKD.